Reported below is one TCR beta chain. Its cognate antigen is unknown. This specimen belongs to a study of T cell responses to AZD1222 COVID-19 vaccine. Regarding the study as a whole: Vaccine-related CD4 TCRs covered spike, predominating at 160-218 and 743-854. The donors showed a predominance of white British ancestry and of females, with possible underestimation of clonal diversity.

TCRdb keeps only in-frame clones here, not all; method: immunoSEQ multiplex PCR. This sample has about 140,000 clones; 85% to 95% occur once, and the top ten carry around 3.5%. Sequences were derived from peripheral blood, sampled 28 days after the second AZD1222 dose. This sequence originates from an adult who received the AZD1222 COVID-19 vaccine.

The CDR3 bases are TGTGCCAGCAGTCAAAGGTGGAACACTGAAGCTTTCTTT. Encoded protein: CASSQRWNTEAFF. V gene TRBV27 combines with J gene TRBJ1-1; D not resolved. Trimming left V 5 bases short and J 1 base short, with 8 bases between. The CDR3 runs 13 residues. Germline V lookup: CDR1 MNHEY, CDR2 SMNVEV (reference sequence).